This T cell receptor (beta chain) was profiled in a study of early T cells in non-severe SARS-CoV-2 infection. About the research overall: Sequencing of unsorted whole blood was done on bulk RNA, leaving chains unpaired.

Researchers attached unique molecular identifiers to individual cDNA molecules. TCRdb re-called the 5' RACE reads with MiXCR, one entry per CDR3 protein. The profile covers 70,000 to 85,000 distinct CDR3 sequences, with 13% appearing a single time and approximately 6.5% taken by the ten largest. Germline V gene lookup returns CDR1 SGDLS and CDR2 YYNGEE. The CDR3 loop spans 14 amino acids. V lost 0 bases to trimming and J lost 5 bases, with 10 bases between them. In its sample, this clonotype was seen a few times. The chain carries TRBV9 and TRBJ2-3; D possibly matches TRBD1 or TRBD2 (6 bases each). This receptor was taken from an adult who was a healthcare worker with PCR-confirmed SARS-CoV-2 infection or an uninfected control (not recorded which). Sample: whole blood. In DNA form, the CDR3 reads TGTGCCAGCAGCGTAGCGGGGGCCCGAGATACGCAGTATTTT. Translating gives CASSVAGARDTQYF.